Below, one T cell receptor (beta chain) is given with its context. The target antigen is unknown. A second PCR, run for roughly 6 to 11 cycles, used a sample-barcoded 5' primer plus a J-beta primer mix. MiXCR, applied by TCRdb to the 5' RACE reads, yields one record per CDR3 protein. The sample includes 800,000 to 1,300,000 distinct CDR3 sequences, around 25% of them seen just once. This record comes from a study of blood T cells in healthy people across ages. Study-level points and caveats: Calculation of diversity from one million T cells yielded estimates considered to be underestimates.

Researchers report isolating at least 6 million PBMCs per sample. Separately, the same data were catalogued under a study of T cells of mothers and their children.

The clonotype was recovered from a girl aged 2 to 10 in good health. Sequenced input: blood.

CDR3 sequence reads: CSVEGLMAIGAFF. As DNA, the CDR3 is TGCAGCGTTGAAGGACTAATGGCAATTGGAGCTTTCTTT. The chain employs TRBV29-1 and TRBJ1-1; D is ambiguous. Germline V lookup: CDR1 SQVTM, CDR2 ANQGSEA. The CDR3 length is 13 residues. Trimming cost V 1 base and J 10 bases, with 16 bases left between them.